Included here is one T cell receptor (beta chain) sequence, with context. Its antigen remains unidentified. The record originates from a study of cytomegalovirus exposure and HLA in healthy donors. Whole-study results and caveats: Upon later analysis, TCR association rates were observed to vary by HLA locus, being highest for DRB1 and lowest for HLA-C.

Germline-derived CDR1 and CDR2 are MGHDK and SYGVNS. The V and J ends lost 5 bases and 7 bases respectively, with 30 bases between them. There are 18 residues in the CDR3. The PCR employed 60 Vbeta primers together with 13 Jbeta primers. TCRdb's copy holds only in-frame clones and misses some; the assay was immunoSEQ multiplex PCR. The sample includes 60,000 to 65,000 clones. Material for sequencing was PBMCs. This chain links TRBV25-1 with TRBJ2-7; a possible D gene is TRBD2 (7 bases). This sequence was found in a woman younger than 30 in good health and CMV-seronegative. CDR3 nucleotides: TGTGCCAGCAGTTCAAGAGGGGGGGAGACTAGCCTAAGAGTTGAGCAGTACTTC. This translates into CASSSRGGETSLRVEQYF.